The present T cell receptor beta chain was sequenced within a study of blood T cell repertoires in COVID-19. Authors' analysis steps: The assay estimated nucleated cells by amplifying reference gene primers. Sequenced by immunoSEQ multiplex PCR; TCRdb stores in-frame clones only, minus some. That table gives V, J and clone size, and the DNA gave D and trimming. Here the sample spans more than 200,000 clones, less than 85% being singletons. Sequencing was done on a sample of peripheral blood. The TCR originated in a woman older than 75 with active or convalescent COVID-19.

CDR3 sequence: CASSYRTGYVFGGYTF. The CDR3 DNA sequence: TGTGCCAGCAGTTATCGGACAGGTTATGTTTTCGGTGGCTACACCTTC. V is TRBV5-5 and J is TRBJ1-2; 7 bases fit TRBD1. Germline lookup yields CDR1 SGHKS and CDR2 YYEKEE (reference sequence). V lost 5 bases, J lost 7 bases, and 17 bases stayed unmatched. The CDR3 length is 16 residues. Full variable domain (remainder filled in from reference TRBV5-5 and TRBJ1-2): DAGVTQSPTHLIKTRGQQVTLRCSPISGHKSVSWYQQVLGQGPQFIFQYYEKEERGRGNFPDRFSARQFPNYSSELNVNALLLGDSALYLCASSYRTGYVFGGYTFGSGTRLTVV.